One sample yielded the 28 T cell receptor beta chains listed below, sequenced in a study of glioma-infiltrating T cells. Using RNA template, CDR3s of TCR alpha and beta were amplified with iRepertoire arm-PCR. Each CDR3 protein is one row after TCRdb ran MiXCR on the multiplex PCR reads. The sample shows about 130,000 distinct CDR3 sequences, around 23% of them seen only once. Source material: glioma tissue, nonneoplastic brain tissue, or PBMCs (not recorded which). Receptor source: a human donor with low-grade glioma or glioblastoma, undergoing nonglioma brain surgery, or in good health (not recorded which).

As to this clonotype: This may be a read error: a much more frequent sequence differs by one nucleotide. Here the CDR3 reads CASSPRGGISYNEQFF. The CDR3 nucleotides read TGTGCCAGCAGTCCCAGAGGGGGAATTTCCTACAATGAGCAGTTCTTC. This chain uses TRBV6-1 with TRBJ2-1; the D gene is possibly TRBD1 (6 bases). Germline loops: CDR1 MNHNS, CDR2 SASEGT. Trimming removed 5 bases at V and 1 base at J, with 15 bases between. This CDR3 has 16 amino acids.

This clonotype was counted many times. V and J are TRBV7-8 and TRBJ1-5; no clear D. Trimming left V 5 bases short and J 6 bases short, with 20 bases between. Germline CDR1 and CDR2: SGHVS and FQNEAQ. The CDR3 loop spans 16 amino acids. In DNA, the CDR3 is TGTGCCAGCAGCGCAAACCCACAGAGGGAAAGTCAGCCCCAGCATTTT. Residues: CASSANPQRESQPQHF.

The V call is TRBV11-2, the J call TRBJ1-1, with D hard to call. The CDR3 sequence is 12 residues long. The germline V gene has CDR1 SGHAT and CDR2 FQNNGV. V lost 0 bases to trimming and J lost 4 bases, with 3 bases between them. The CDR3 spells CASSLDVTEAFF. In DNA, the CDR3 is TGTGCCAGCAGCTTAGATGTCACTGAAGCTTTCTTT. The entire variable domain, with the rest obtained from reference TRBV11-2 and TRBJ1-1, is as follows: EAGVAQSPRYKIIEKRQSVAFWCNPISGHATLYWYQQILGQGPKLLIQFQNNGVVDDSQLPKDRFSAERLKGVDSTLKIQPAKLEDSAVYLCASSLDVTEAFFGQGTRLTVV.

Only a few counts were recorded for this clonotype. The V call is TRBV28, the J call TRBJ1-4; D ambiguous. Germline CDR1 reads MDHEN; CDR2 reads SYDVKM. This CDR3 is 14 amino acids long. V lost 3 bases and J lost 3, with 8 bases in between. The CDR3 here is CASSFGSPNEKLFF. CDR3 DNA: TGTGCCAGCAGTTTTGGGAGCCCTAATGAAAAACTGTTTTTT.

The J gene is TRBJ1-5, the V gene TRBV18; D is undetermined. Trimming removed 5 bases from V and 3 bases from J, with 11 bases in between. The CDR3 has 14 residues. The V gene's germline CDR1 is KGHSH and CDR2 LQKENI. The CDR3 loop reads CASSRTDTNQPQHF. The CDR3 nucleotides read TGTGCCAGCTCAAGGACGGATACCAATCAGCCCCAGCATTTT.

The table lists this clonotype with a few counts. The chain has TRBV4-2 and TRBJ1-5; D uncertain. The CDR3 contains 16 residues. The V gene's germline CDR1 is LGHNA and CDR2 YNFKEQ. V was pared by 0 bases and J by 3 bases, with 12 bases between. In nucleotides, the CDR3 is TGTGCCAGCAGCCAAGAAACACGCACCTTCAATCAGCCCCAGCATTTT. Translated, it gives CASSQETRTFNQPQHF.

This clonotype was seen a few times. V is TRBV20-1 and J is TRBJ1-4; 7 bases are shared with TRBD1. This CDR3 is 13 amino acids long. V was pared by 6 bases and J by 8 bases, with 9 bases of the junction left unmatched. Germline V gene data show CDR1 as DFQATT and CDR2 as SNEGSKA (reference sequence). CDR3: CSADQGVGEKLFF. Written as DNA, the CDR3 is TGCAGTGCCGACCAGGGGGTAGGGGAAAAACTGTTTTTT.

In its sample, this clonotype was seen many times. The gene calls are TRBV28 and TRBJ2-7; 9 nucleotides line up with TRBD2. This CDR3 comprises 15 residues. From germline, CDR1 is MDHEN and CDR2 SYDVKM. Losses at the gene ends were 6 bases for V and 4 bases for J; bases not matched to a gene: 10. For the CDR3, the DNA is TGTGCCAGCAGCCTCAGCGGGGGGCGGTCTTACGAGCAGTACGTC. Protein product: CASSLSGGRSYEQYV.

This clonotype was observed at least ten times. The chain has TRBV20-1 and TRBJ1-5; D is possibly TRBD1 (6 bases). CDR3 length equals 14 residues. Deletions cut 0 bases from V and 7 bases from J, with 13 bases between. CDR1 is DFQATT and CDR2 is SNEGSKA in the germline V gene (reference sequence). The CDR3 region is CSARDGGRQQPQHF. CDR3 DNA sequence: TGCAGTGCTAGAGATGGGGGGCGGCAACAGCCCCAGCATTTT.

This chain joins TRBV24-1 and TRBJ2-3; 9 nucleotides line up with TRBD2. The CDR3 loop spans 17 amino acids. Germline values: CDR1 KGHDR, CDR2 SFDVKD. The J segment lost 5 bases and the V segment lost 1 base, leaving 9 bases of the junction unmatched. The DNA for the CDR3 is TGTGCCACCAGTGATTTAAAAGCGGGGGGCGGAGGAGATACGCAGTATTTT. Amino acids: CATSDLKAGGGGDTQYF.

This clonotype was seen at least ten times. The genes are TRBV11-2 and TRBJ2-5; either TRBD1 or TRBD2 may fit D (5 bases each). CDR3 length: 14 amino acids. From germline, CDR1 is SGHAT and CDR2 FQNNGV. Trimming pared 4 bases from V and 5 bases from J, leaving 14 bases between. The CDR3: CASSSPHEGETQYF. The CDR3 nucleotides read TGTGCCAGCAGCTCTCCACACGAGGGGGAGACCCAGTACTTC. Full variable domain (remainder filled in from reference TRBV11-2 and TRBJ2-5): EAGVAQSPRYKIIEKRQSVAFWCNPISGHATLYWYQQILGQGPKLLIQFQNNGVVDDSQLPKDRFSAERLKGVDSTLKIQPAKLEDSAVYLCASSSPHEGETQYFGPGTRLLVL.

About this clonotype: A junction end diverges from the germline sequence, so it may reflect a read error. V usage is TRBV6-1 and J usage is TRBJ1-1; maybe TRBD1 (6 bases). This CDR3 region has 14 residues. CDR1 is MNHNS, CDR2 SASEGT, per germline. The CDR3 loop is CAISDPGGNTEAFF. The CDR3 coding sequence is TGTGCCATCAGTGACCCGGGGGGCAACACTGAAGCTTTCTTT.

This clonotype was counted ten times or more. The chain uses TRBV6-1 and TRBJ2-1; no reliable D call. This CDR3 region has 12 residues. Trimming removed 4 bases from V and 4 bases from J, with 5 bases in between. Per germline, CDR1 MNHNS and CDR2 SASEGT. Here the CDR3 reads CASSVEYNEQFF. The CDR3 coding sequence is TGTGCCAGCAGTGTGGAATACAATGAGCAGTTCTTC.

Many counts were recorded for this clonotype. This chain uses TRBV6-6 with TRBJ2-5; D possibly matches TRBD1 or TRBD2 (5 bases each). V shed 2 bases and J shed 5 bases, with 12 bases lying between them. The CDR3 sequence is 14 residues long. The V gene's germline CDR1 is MNHNY and CDR2 SVGAGI (reference sequence). In DNA, the CDR3 is TGTGCCAGCAGTTACCGAGGGGAATCGGAGACCCAGTACTTC. Translated: CASSYRGESETQYF.

The rearrangement uses TRBV18 and TRBJ2-3; 8 nucleotides line up with TRBD2. The CDR3 spans 16 residues. CDR1 is KGHSH and CDR2 is LQKENI in the germline V gene. V lost 4 bases and J lost 0; bases outside the gene matches: 6. The CDR3: CASSLTAGASTDTQYF. CDR3 DNA sequence: TGTGCCAGCTCACTCACAGCGGGAGCTAGCACAGATACGCAGTATTTT.

Only a few counts were recorded for this clonotype. The rearrangement joins TRBV20-1 to TRBJ1-6; possible D gene TRBD1, 5 bases. The CDR3 contains 12 residues. CDR1 is DFQATT and CDR2 is SNEGSKA in the germline V gene (reference sequence). Trimming cost V 6 bases and J 9 bases, with 12 bases left between them. CDR3 loop: CSAEGYPSPLHF. As DNA, the CDR3 is TGCAGTGCCGAGGGGTACCCTTCACCCCTCCACTTT.

This clonotype was recorded many times. CDR3 loop: CASSLSGETNEQFF. CDR3 coding DNA: TGTGCCAGCAGCTTGAGCGGGGAAACAAATGAGCAGTTCTTC. The rearrangement joins TRBV7-6 to TRBJ2-1; 7 bases line up with TRBD2. Germline lookup yields CDR1 SGHVS and CDR2 FNYEAQ. This CDR3 spans 14 amino acids. With V trimmed by 3 bases and J by 7 bases, 6 bases remained unmatched.

The J gene is TRBJ2-1, the V gene TRBV5-4; the D gene is possibly TRBD2 (5 bases). Germline V gene sequence: CDR1 SGHNT, CDR2 YYREEE (reference sequence). The length of the CDR3 is 14 residues. The ends were cut back, 2 bases at V and 10 bases at J, with 16 bases in the middle. CDR3 sequence: CASSFGTRTYEQFF. CDR3 in DNA: TGTGCCAGCAGCTTTGGTACGAGGACTTACGAGCAGTTCTTC.

The table lists this clonotype with a few counts. The V gene is TRBV6-2 or TRBV6-3, the J gene TRBJ2-1, with TRBD2 matching over 15 bases. This CDR3 is 17 amino acids long. V gave up 5 bases and J gave up 7 bases; unmatched junction bases: 9. Germline V lookup: CDR1 MNHEY, CDR2 SVGEGT. CDR3 DNA sequence: TGTGCCAGCAGTAGGACTAGCGGGGGGGCTGCGATAAATGAGCAGTTCTTC. This translates into CASSRTSGGAAINEQFF.

The chain links TRBV6-6 to TRBJ1-5; D ambiguous. Germline assignment: CDR1 MNHNY and CDR2 SVGAGI (reference sequence). The V end was cut by 2 bases, the J end by 8 bases, with 4 bases between. The length of the CDR3 is 11 residues. For the CDR3, the DNA is TGTGCCAGCAGTTACGGGGAGCCCCAGCATTTT. Protein product: CASSYGEPQHF.

In its sample, this clonotype was seen a few times. The rearrangement joins TRBV5-1 to TRBJ2-3; D perhaps matches TRBD1 (5 bases). Trimming took off 0 bases at V and 9 bases at J, with 17 bases between the two ends. The CDR3 runs 15 residues. The germline V gene has CDR1 SGHRS and CDR2 YFSETQ. CDR3 in amino acids: CASSLVSGSPETQYF. As DNA, the CDR3 is TGCGCCAGCAGCTTGGTGTCAGGGTCCCCGGAGACGCAGTATTTT.

The chain carries TRBV7-2 and TRBJ2-5; 8 bases are a match to TRBD1. CDR3 size: 14 residues. The ends lost 5 bases at V and 7 bases at J; junction bases unmatched: 9. Germline V lookup: CDR1 SGHTA, CDR2 FQGNSA. The CDR3, as DNA: TGTGCCAGCAGCGCCCAGACAGGGGTCGGGACCCAGTACTTC. Translated: CASSAQTGVGTQYF.

This clonotype was seen a few times. The rearrangement uses TRBV7-9 and TRBJ2-5; TRBD2 agrees at 7 bases. The germline V gene encodes CDR1 SEHNR and CDR2 FQNEAQ (reference sequence). J lost 7 bases, V lost 3 bases, and 14 bases had no gene match. The CDR3 has 16 amino acids. The CDR3 reads CASSFLGLADPGTQYF. The CDR3 DNA reads as TGTGCCAGCAGCTTCCTGGGGCTAGCGGACCCGGGGACCCAGTACTTC. Looking up the rest from reference TRBV7-9 and TRBJ2-5 gives the full variable domain: DTGVSQNPRHKITKRGQNVTFRCDPISEHNRLYWYRQTLGQGPEFLTYFQNEAQLEKSRLLSDRFSAERPKGSFSTLEIQRTEQGDSAMYLCASSFLGLADPGTQYFGPGTRLLVL.

Only a few counts were recorded for this clonotype. The chain joins TRBV15 to TRBJ2-5; D possibly corresponds to TRBD2 (5 bases). The length of the CDR3 is 15 residues. Per germline, CDR1 LNHNV and CDR2 YYDKDF (reference sequence). V lost 0 bases and J lost 4, with 12 bases in between. CDR3 DNA sequence: TGTGCCACCAGCAGAGAAACTAGGTGGGGAGAGACCCAGTACTTC. It codes for CATSRETRWGETQYF.

This clonotype was seen a few times. V gene TRBV4-1 combines with J gene TRBJ2-3, with unresolved D. This CDR3 comprises 12 residues. Between the trimmed V and J ends, which lost 0 bases and 9 bases, there was a span of 7 bases. Germline V gene lookup returns CDR1 MGHRA and CDR2 YSYEKL. As DNA, the CDR3 is TGCGCCAGCAGCCAAGATATAGCCACGCAGTATTTT. Translated, it gives CASSQDIATQYF.

This clonotype has a handful of counts. The chain combines TRBV7-9 with TRBJ2-1; TRBD1 is a possible D gene (6 bases). The CDR3 totals 16 residues. The germline gives CDR1 SEHNR, CDR2 FQNEAQ (reference sequence). Trimming pared 5 bases from V and 2 bases from J, leaving 16 bases between. CDR3: CASSERTALAYNEQFF. CDR3 sequence (DNA): TGTGCCAGCAGCGAGCGGACAGCCCTGGCCTACAATGAGCAGTTCTTC.

As concerns this clonotype: A much larger clone is a single base away; this may be a read error. This chain uses TRBV6-2 or TRBV6-3 with TRBJ2-1; D possibly corresponds to TRBD2 (6 bases). CDR1 and CDR2 from the germline V gene are MNHEY and SVGEGT. CDR3 length: 16 amino acids. CDR3 loop: CASSLPGLPSYNDQFF. The CDR3 bases are TGTGCCAGCAGTCTTCCGGGACTGCCCTCCTACAATGATCAGTTCTTC.

V and J are TRBV7-6 and TRBJ2-1, with D possibly TRBD1 on 5 matching bases. The CDR3 is 12 residues long. Trimming left V 5 bases short and J 9 bases short, with 11 bases between. Germline V gene data show CDR1 as SGHVS and CDR2 as FNYEAQ. The DNA of the CDR3 is TGTGCCAGCAGCGATCAAGGGGTTGAGCAGTTCTTC. Its translation is CASSDQGVEQFF.